A single sample gave rise to the 13 T cell receptor beta chains below, sequenced in a study of patients and donors after allogeneic stem cell transplantation. TCRdb analysed the RT-PCR reads with MiXCR anew, one entry per CDR3 protein. The table has around 70,000 distinct CDR3 sequences, more than 20% seen once. Specimen: blood, either unsorted or a sorted T cell fraction (not recorded which). Receptors were obtained from a human donor who was either an allogeneic HSCT recipient or a stem cell or donor lymphocyte infusion donor (not recorded which). It is not recorded whose cells these are; they may come from a transplant donor.

The sample holds a few counts of this clonotype. V is TRBV5-5 and J is TRBJ1-2; no clear D gene. Trimming took off 0 bases at V and 3 bases at J, with 9 bases between the two ends. The germline V gene encodes CDR1 SGHKS and CDR2 YYEKEE (reference sequence). This CDR3 has 14 amino acids. The CDR3 DNA reads as TGTGCCAGCAGCTTGGGCAGATCAGACTATGGCTACACCTTC. This translates into CASSLGRSDYGYTF.

The V call is TRBV5-6, the J call TRBJ2-2; D possibly uses TRBD1 or TRBD2 (5 bases each). V was trimmed by 4 bases and J by 6 bases, leaving 16 bases between them. Germline V gene data show CDR1 as SGHDT and CDR2 as YYEEEE. CDR3 size: 15 residues. CDR3 in amino acids: CASSLPGPPAGELFF. CDR3 coding DNA: TGTGCCAGCAGCCTACCGGGACCCCCGGCCGGGGAGCTGTTTTTT.

V usage is TRBV27 and J usage is TRBJ2-5; the D call may be TRBD1 or TRBD2 (5 bases each). Germline loops: CDR1 MNHEY, CDR2 SMNVEV (reference sequence). Trimming took 2 bases from V and 5 from J, leaving 9 bases between them. This CDR3 contains 13 residues. The CDR3 is CASSLRGVETQYF. The CDR3 region has the DNA TGTGCCAGCAGTTTAAGGGGAGTGGAGACCCAGTACTTC.

The chain links TRBV5-1 to TRBJ2-7, with a possible D match to TRBD2 (5 bases). CDR1 is SGHRS, CDR2 YFSETQ, per germline. The V end was cut by 0 bases, the J end by 4 bases, with 8 bases between. The CDR3 sequence is 13 residues long. The CDR3 DNA reads TGCGCCAGCAGCTTGGGCGGGTTATACGAGCAGTACTTC. It codes for CASSLGGLYEQYF.

This clonotype showed up just a few times. This chain uses TRBV7-9 with TRBJ2-2; a possible D gene is TRBD1 (5 bases). This CDR3 spans 16 amino acids. Germline lookup yields CDR1 SEHNR and CDR2 FQNEAQ (reference sequence). Trimming stripped 1 base from V and 5 bases from J, with 14 bases between. This CDR3 is CASSLGPGLGTGELFF. The CDR3 DNA reads as TGTGCCAGCAGCTTAGGTCCAGGGTTGGGGACCGGGGAGCTGTTTTTT.

CDR3 sequence (DNA): TGTGCCAGCAGCCCCGGGCCCTTAAATCAGCCCCAGCATTTT. Protein: CASSPGPLNQPQHF. The chain links TRBV11-2 to TRBJ1-5; D is uncertain. The CDR3 extends over 14 amino acids. Trimming cost V 5 bases and J 4 bases, with 12 bases left between them. CDR1 and CDR2 from the germline V gene are SGHAT and FQNNGV.

This clonotype has just a few counts. The V call is TRBV5-1, the J call TRBJ1-1; D ambiguous. Germline V gene sequence: CDR1 SGHRS, CDR2 YFSETQ. The CDR3 runs 15 residues. Trimming removed 3 bases at V and 1 base at J, with 13 bases between. The CDR3 spells CASSSRHLPNTEAFF. In DNA, the CDR3 is TGCGCCAGCAGCTCGCGACACCTCCCGAACACTGAAGCTTTCTTT.

Only a few counts were recorded for this clonotype. The chain couples TRBV4-2 to TRBJ1-4; D unclear. This CDR3 is 15 amino acids long. Germline-derived CDR1 and CDR2 are LGHNA and YNFKEQ. Trimming took off 0 bases at V and 16 bases at J, with 21 bases between the two ends. The CDR3 DNA is TGTGCCAGCAGCCAAGATCACGGGCCCCTTGTTTTGGCGTTTTTT. It specifies CASSQDHGPLVLAFF.

Only a few counts were recorded for this clonotype. The rearrangement joins TRBV18 to TRBJ1-5; D unresolved. This CDR3 contains 17 residues. The V gene's germline CDR1 is KGHSH and CDR2 LQKENI. V lost 6 bases, J lost 0 bases, and 18 bases lay in between. CDR3 region: CASSHEFSGYSNQPQHF. In DNA form, the CDR3 reads TGTGCCAGCTCGCACGAGTTTTCGGGTTATAGCAATCAGCCCCAGCATTTT.

This clonotype was counted many times. The chain joins TRBV7-2 to TRBJ1-5; the D is unclear. CDR3 length: 13 residues. Deletions cut 2 bases from V and 4 bases from J, with 6 bases between. The germline CDR1 and CDR2 sequences are SGHTA and FQGNSA. The CDR3 sequence: CASSLLANQPQHF. Here the CDR3 DNA reads TGTGCCAGCAGCTTATTGGCAAATCAGCCCCAGCATTTT.

This clonotype appeared a few times. The CDR3 coding sequence is TGTGCCAGCAGCTTAAAATGGGCGGGAGTCGGAACCGGGGAGCTGTTTTTT. Translated: CASSLKWAGVGTGELFF. V and J are TRBV11-3 and TRBJ2-2; 7 nucleotides line up with TRBD2. The trim removed 2 bases at V and 5 bases at J, leaving 11 bases unmatched. Germline values: CDR1 SGHNT, CDR2 YENEEA. The CDR3 length is 17 residues.

This clonotype has a handful of counts. This chain joins TRBV20-1 and TRBJ2-7, with TRBD1 identical over 9 bases. Germline CDR1 is DFQATT and CDR2 is SNEGSKA (reference sequence). The length of the CDR3 is 13 residues. The V and J ends lost 3 bases and 2 bases, in that order; junction bases with no gene match: 2. The CDR3 DNA sequence: TGCAGTGCTAGGGGACAGGGTGCCTACGAGCAGTACTTC. This encodes CSARGQGAYEQYF.

This clonotype has a handful of counts. The rearrangement links TRBV12-3 or TRBV12-4 to TRBJ2-3; 11 bases line up with TRBD2. The CDR3 contains 18 residues. The trim removed 1 base at V and 3 bases at J, leaving 9 bases unmatched. The CDR3 nucleotides read TGTGCCAGCAGTTTAGAGTCGCTAGCGGGGGGCATGACAGATACGCAGTATTTT. Its protein product is CASSLESLAGGMTDTQYF.